The 21 T cell receptor beta chains below come from one sample, sequenced in a study of control samples from healthy donors and cancer patients (TCRdb year 2020). The library was obtained by the immunoSEQ multiplex PCR assay. In its TCRdb copy, this immuneACCESS table keeps in-frame sequences only and misses some clones. Where compared with another copy, unresolved V genes explain less than half of these, and the others have no known cause. In this sample the table shows about 120,000 clones, about 91% of which occur a single time. The ten largest clones take up roughly 3.2% of the sample. Sample: blood. Receptors were obtained from a middle-aged man in good health.

This chain connects TRBV6-6 to TRBJ2-3; D is uncertain. CDR3 size: 12 residues. Trimming left V 2 bases short and J 5 bases short, with 5 bases between. CDR1 and CDR2 (germline): MNHNY, SVGAGI (reference sequence). For the CDR3, the DNA is TGTGCCAGCAGTTACCCCAAAGATACGCAGTATTTT. As protein: CASSYPKDTQYF.

This rearrangement joins TRBV10-3 to TRBJ2-7; no definite D call. This CDR3 has 13 residues. Trimming took 1 base from V and 3 from J, leaving 7 bases between them. CDR1 and CDR2 (germline): ENHRY, SYGVKD. CDR3 residues: CAISEFSGYEQYF. CDR3 bases: TGTGCCATCAGTGAGTTTTCGGGCTACGAGCAGTACTTC.

This chain connects TRBV7-6 to TRBJ2-1, with 13 bases aligning to TRBD2. J gave up 7 bases and V 1 base, and 4 bases lay outside the gene matches. CDR1 is SGHVS, CDR2 FNYEAQ, per germline. This CDR3 has 16 amino acids. The DNA of the CDR3 is TGTGCCAGCAGCTTAGGGACTAGCGGGGGTTCAAATGAGCAGTTCTTC. Translation: CASSLGTSGGSNEQFF.

In this sample, this clone turned up once. The chain joins TRBV18 to TRBJ1-4; 7 positions match TRBD1. Germline-derived CDR1 and CDR2 are KGHSH and LQKENI. V dropped 6 bases and J dropped 7; count of bases not matched to a gene: 5. CDR3 length: 13 residues. DNA of the CDR3: TGTGCCAGCTCCCACAGGGGAGGTGAAAAACTGTTTTTT. Translated, it gives CASSHRGGEKLFF.

There are a few counts of this clone. This sample includes further DNA sequences coding for the same CDR3. The chain is built from TRBV7-2 and TRBJ1-1; possible D gene TRBD1, 6 bases. In germline, CDR1 is SGHTA, CDR2 FQGNSA. Trimming pared 1 base from V and 5 bases from J, leaving 11 bases between. The CDR3 totals 14 residues. The CDR3 loop is CASSLGGAGTEAFF. The CDR3 DNA sequence: TGTGCCAGCAGCTTAGGGGGGGCGGGTACTGAAGCTTTCTTT.

The rearrangement uses TRBV5-1 and TRBJ2-3; weak D call: TRBD1 (6 bases). This CDR3 has 14 amino acids. Trimming left V 0 bases short and J 5 bases short, with 10 bases between. Germline V gene lookup returns CDR1 SGHRS and CDR2 YFSETQ. CDR3 loop: CASSLGGGEDTQYF. The CDR3 DNA reads as TGCGCCAGCAGCTTGGGTGGGGGCGAAGATACGCAGTATTTT.

The chain employs TRBV7-2 and TRBJ1-1; a weak D match, TRBD1 (5 bases). CDR3 size: 14 residues. V was shortened by 3 bases and J by 3 bases, with 11 bases between the two germline ends. CDR1 and CDR2 (germline): SGHTA, FQGNSA. The CDR3 nucleotides are TGTGCCAGCAGCTTGTTTTCAGGGCACACTGAAGCTTTCTTT. This sequence encodes CASSLFSGHTEAFF.

This sequence joins TRBV18 and TRBJ1-6; tentatively, D is TRBD1 (5 bases). Germline CDR1 and CDR2: KGHSH and LQKENI. The V and J ends lost 6 bases and 10 bases respectively, with 13 bases between them. The CDR3 runs 13 residues. The CDR3 sequence: CASSFQGGSPLHF. The CDR3, as DNA: TGTGCCAGCTCCTTCCAGGGTGGATCACCCCTCCACTTT. Drawing the rest from reference TRBV18 and TRBJ1-6, the complete variable domain is NAGVMQNPRHLVRRRGQEARLRCSPMKGHSHVYWYRQLPEEGLKFMVYLQKENIIDESGMPKERFSAEFPKEGPSILRIQQVVRGDSAAYFCASSFQGGSPLHFGNGTRLTVT.

The chain combines TRBV11-1 with TRBJ1-1; D is unclear. Trimming removed 7 bases at V and 5 bases at J, with 14 bases between. Germline CDR1 is SGHAT and CDR2 is FQDESV (reference sequence). The CDR3 is 13 residues long. The CDR3: CASTRSIRTEAFF. The CDR3 DNA is TGTGCCAGCACCCGTTCCATTAGGACTGAAGCTTTCTTT.

The V and J genes are TRBV5-6 and TRBJ1-1, with D unclear. The V end lost 0 bases, the J end lost 8 bases, and 5 bases lay between the germline ends. Germline V lookup: CDR1 SGHDT, CDR2 YYEEEE. CDR3 size: 11 residues. The CDR3 sequence: CASSLGGEAFF. CDR3 DNA: TGTGCCAGCAGCTTGGGCGGAGAAGCTTTCTTT.

The rearrangement joins TRBV30 to TRBJ2-3; 10 nucleotides align to TRBD2. J lost 4 bases, V lost 2 bases, and 3 bases had no gene match. The length of the CDR3 is 14 residues. Germline CDR1 GTSNPN, CDR2 SVGIG (reference sequence). The CDR3 spells CAWSLSGGADTQYF. The DNA of the CDR3 is TGTGCCTGGAGTCTCAGCGGGGGGGCAGATACGCAGTATTTT.

V is TRBV2 and J is TRBJ2-2; TRBD2 aligns across 11 bases. This CDR3 contains 17 residues. The germline gives CDR1 SNHLY, CDR2 FYNNEI. J was trimmed by 4 bases and V by 6 bases; bases with no gene match: 10. Here the CDR3 reads CASSLVIAGGRTGELFF. The CDR3 bases are TGTGCCAGCAGCCTTGTAATAGCGGGGGGGCGCACCGGGGAGCTGTTTTTT.

The CDR3, as DNA: TGTGCCACCAGTGATTCGACTTTAGATACGCAGTATTTT. It specifies CATSDSTLDTQYF. The chain links TRBV24-1 to TRBJ2-3; D ambiguous. Looked up from germline, CDR1 is KGHDR and CDR2 is SFDVKD. CDR3 length equals 13 residues. V gave up 2 bases and J gave up 5 bases, with 7 bases separating them.

This sequence joins TRBV2 and TRBJ2-2, with 8 bases aligning to TRBD2. Germline V gene lookup returns CDR1 SNHLY and CDR2 FYNNEI. With V trimmed by 5 bases and J by 4 bases, 9 bases remained unmatched. The CDR3 is 16 residues long. The CDR3 DNA sequence: TGTGCCAGCAGTCCTCCGGGACTAGGGGGCACCGGGGAGCTGTTTTTT. It codes for CASSPPGLGGTGELFF.

Comment on this clone: Other nucleotide sequences from this sample produce the same CDR3. The rearrangement links TRBV6-6 to TRBJ2-2; TRBD1 or TRBD2 may be the D gene (5 bases each). Trimming removed 5 bases at V and 7 bases at J, with 14 bases between. Germline-derived CDR1 and CDR2 are MNHNY and SVGAGI (reference sequence). The CDR3 runs 14 residues. CDR3 in DNA: TGTGCCAGCAGTCCACGAGGTGGGGGCGGGGAGCTGTTTTTT. Its protein is CASSPRGGGGELFF.

This chain connects TRBV5-5 to TRBJ1-1, with D possibly TRBD1 on 5 matching bases. V lost 4 bases, J lost 4 bases, and 14 bases lay in between. The CDR3 runs to 14 residues. In germline, CDR1 is SGHKS, CDR2 YYEKEE (reference sequence). The DNA of the CDR3 is TGTGCCAGCAGCCCGGACACCGGGAGCACTGAAGCTTTCTTT. Protein sequence: CASSPDTGSTEAFF.

This chain joins TRBV6-5 and TRBJ1-1; D gene unclear. Germline CDR1 is MNHEY and CDR2 is SVGAGI. CDR3 length: 14 residues. The V gene lost 7 bases and the J gene lost 1 base, with 13 bases spanning the gap. CDR3 sequence reads: CASTNGRKNTEAFF. CDR3 in DNA: TGTGCCAGCACTAATGGGCGGAAGAACACTGAAGCTTTCTTT.

This clone was observed a single time. The rearrangement links TRBV30 to TRBJ2-3; D is possibly TRBD2 (5 bases). Germline CDR1 is GTSNPN and CDR2 is SVGIG (reference sequence). This CDR3 comprises 12 residues. Trimming pared 3 bases from V and 1 base from J, leaving 5 bases between. DNA of the CDR3: TGTGCCTGGAGCGGGGGCACAGATACGCAGTATTTT. It is translated as CAWSGGTDTQYF. Using reference TRBV30 and TRBJ2-3 for the parts outside the CDR3, the full variable domain is SQTIHQWPATLVQPVGSPLSLECTVEGTSNPNLYWYRQAAGRGLQLLFYSVGIGQISSEVPQNLSASRPQDRQFILSSKKLLLSDSGFYLCAWSGGTDTQYFGPGTRLTVL.

CDR3 protein: CATSDLLAGVPDTDTQYF. Written as DNA, the CDR3 is TGTGCCACCAGTGATCTCTTAGCGGGGGTCCCTGACACAGATACGCAGTATTTT. This chain uses TRBV24-1 with TRBJ2-3; 9 bases align to TRBD2. The CDR3 spans 18 residues. V lost 3 bases and J lost 2; bases outside the gene matches: 11. The germline gives CDR1 KGHDR, CDR2 SFDVKD.

This chain uses TRBV9 with TRBJ1-2, with 7 bases fitting TRBD1. V lost 6 bases and J lost 7; bases outside the gene matches: 15. The CDR3 sequence is 15 residues long. Germline CDR1 and CDR2: SGDLS and YYNGEE. CDR3 bases: TGTGCCAGCACCCCACGGACAGGCGATGGGTTTGGCTACACCTTC. Translation: CASTPRTGDGFGYTF.

J is TRBJ1-5 and V is TRBV6-2 or TRBV6-3; TRBD1 might be the D (5 bases). V gave up 6 bases and J gave up 7 bases, with 19 bases separating them. The CDR3 covers 15 residues. Germline V gene sequence: CDR1 MNHEY, CDR2 SVGEGT. CDR3 loop: CASSRMGTLRQPQHF. CDR3 DNA sequence: TGTGCCAGCAGCAGGATGGGGACGCTTCGACAGCCCCAGCATTTT.